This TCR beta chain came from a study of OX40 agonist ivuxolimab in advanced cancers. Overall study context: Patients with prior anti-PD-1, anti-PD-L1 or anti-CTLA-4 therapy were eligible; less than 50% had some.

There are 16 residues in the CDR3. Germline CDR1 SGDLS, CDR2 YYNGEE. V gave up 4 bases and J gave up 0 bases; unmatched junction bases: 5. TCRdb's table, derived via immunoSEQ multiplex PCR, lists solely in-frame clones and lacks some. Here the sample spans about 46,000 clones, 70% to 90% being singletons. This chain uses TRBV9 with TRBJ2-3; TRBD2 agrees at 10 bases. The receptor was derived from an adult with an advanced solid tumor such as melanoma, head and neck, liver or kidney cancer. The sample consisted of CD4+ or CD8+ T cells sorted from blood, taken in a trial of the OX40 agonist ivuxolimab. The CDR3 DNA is TGTGCCAGCAGCCCCGGGACTAGCGATAGCACAGATACGCAGTATTTT. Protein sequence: CASSPGTSDSTDTQYF.